A single sample gave rise to the 5 T cell receptor beta chains below, sequenced in a study of T cell repertoires in cytomegalovirus infection. TCRdb reanalysed the reads using MiXCR and keeps one entry per CDR3 protein. The repertoire holds around 530,000 distinct CDR3 sequences, with more than 20% as singletons. The sequencing input was PBMCs. The origin of the receptors is a human donor in good health (CMV status not recorded). Some clones in this sample may be carry-over from other donors' samples.

This rearrangement joins TRBV5-1 to TRBJ1-5, with TRBD1 as a possible D gene (5 bases). Between the trimmed V and J ends, which lost 4 bases and 7 bases, there was a span of 15 bases. CDR1 is SGHRS and CDR2 is YFSETQ in the germline V gene. This CDR3 spans 14 amino acids. The CDR3 DNA reads TGCGCCAGCAGCGAGGATGGGGGAGACCAGCCCCAGCATTTT. This encodes CASSEDGGDQPQHF. Full variable domain (rest looked up from reference TRBV5-1 and TRBJ1-5): KAGVTQTPRYLIKTRGQQVTLSCSPISGHRSVSWYQQTPGQGLQFLFEYFSETQRNKGNFPGRFSGRQFSNSRSEMNVSTLELGDSALYLCASSEDGGDQPQHFGDGTRLSIL.

J is TRBJ1-5 and V is TRBV5-6; D is uncertain. The germline V gene encodes CDR1 SGHDT and CDR2 YYEEEE. The V end was cut by 5 bases, the J end by 2 bases, with 14 bases between. This CDR3 spans 15 amino acids. Here the CDR3 DNA reads TGTGCCAGCAGTACGGGCGCAAGGGGCAATCAGCCCCAGCATTTT. It codes for CASSTGARGNQPQHF.

This clonotype has at least ten counts. This sequence joins TRBV7-2 and TRBJ1-1, with D possibly matching TRBD1 (6 bases). Trimming took 2 bases from V and 4 from J, leaving 11 bases between them. The CDR3 contains 14 residues. Germline lookup yields CDR1 SGHTA and CDR2 FQGNSA. The CDR3 DNA reads as TGTGCCAGCAGCTTATCAGGGGCGAGCACTGAAGCTTTCTTT. Its protein is CASSLSGASTEAFF.

To note about this clonotype: One end of the junction varies from germline; a read error may be responsible. The chain joins TRBV29-1 to TRBJ2-3; maybe TRBD2 (7 bases). The length of the CDR3 is 13 residues. The germline gives CDR1 SQVTM, CDR2 ANQGSEA. The CDR3 region has the DNA TGCAGCGTTGAACGGGGGGCGGCAGATACGCTGTATTTT. This encodes CSVERGAADTLYF.

The chain has TRBV28 and TRBJ1-6; TRBD1 matches 9 bases. Unmatched junction bases numbered 5, after V lost 6 bases and J lost 2 bases. CDR1 and CDR2 from the germline V gene are MDHEN and SYDVKM. This CDR3 has 16 amino acids. The CDR3 DNA follows: TGTGCCAGCAGACACAGACAGGGGGCCTATAATTCACCCCTCCACTTT. Residues: CASRHRQGAYNSPLHF.